This T cell receptor beta chain appears in the sequencing data of a study of cytomegalovirus exposure and HLA in healthy donors. This clone was counted only a few times. Amplification used 60 Vbeta primers and 13 Jbeta primers. Data came from immunoSEQ multiplex PCR; TCRdb stores just in-frame clones and leaves some out. The sample has approximately 120,000 clones, roughly four fifths seen once. Looked up from germline, CDR1 is SGHTA and CDR2 is FQGNSA. CDR3 length: 15 amino acids. Trimming stripped 5 bases from V and 1 base from J, with 14 bases between. The sequenced material came from PBMCs. The V and J genes are TRBV7-2 and TRBJ1-1; possible D gene TRBD1, 6 bases. The receptor comes from a woman in her forties or fifties in good health and CMV-seropositive. The CDR3 spells CASSLRGRRNTEAFF. The CDR3 DNA sequence: TGTGCCAGCAGCCTCAGGGGTAGAAGGAACACTGAAGCTTTCTTT. The whole variable domain, remainder taken from reference TRBV7-2 and TRBJ1-1, is GAGVSQSPSNKVTEKGKDVELRCDPISGHTALYWYRQSLGQGLEFLIYFQGNSAPDKSGLPSDRFSAERTGGSVSTLTIQRTQQEDSAVYLCASSLRGRRNTEAFFGQGTRLTVV.